This is a list of T cell receptor beta chains from one sample in a study of Ad26.COV2.S vaccination and SARS-CoV-2 variants. Here immunoSEQ multiplex PCR was the method, and the copy in TCRdb shows in-frame clones only, minus some. The top ten clones hold under 2.5% of a sample with approximately 300,000 clones, just under 85% of them seen once. Here the sequenced sample was peripheral blood, taken in a trial of Ad26.COV2.S vaccine versus placebo. Receptors were obtained from a person aged 18-60 years who received the Ad26.COV2.S COVID-19 vaccine or a placebo. Both conserved end residues are part of each CDR3. D genes are given only for firm matches. Clone sizes are given selectively: once, few, many, or a class where the clone is expanded.

d_gene	v_gene	j_gene	abundance	CDR3nt	CDR3aa
TRBD1	TRBV9	TRBJ1-6	.	TGTGCCAGCAGCCCACAACAGGGGGGGTCACCCCTCCACTTT	CASSPQQGGSPLHF
.	TRBV5-6	TRBJ2-5	.	TGTGCCAGCACCATAGGAGGTCTAAGGGGGGAGACCCAGTACTTC	CASTIGGLRGETQYF
TRBD1	TRBV6-5	TRBJ1-5	once	TGTGCCAGCAGTCCCAGGGGGCCGAAGTCCCAGCATTTT	CASSPRGPKSQHF
TRBD2	TRBV2	TRBJ2-1	.	TGTGCCAGCAGTGGGCGACTAGCGGGGTCGTATAGCTCCTACAATGAGCAGTTCTTC	CASSGRLAGSYSSYNEQFF
TRBD1	TRBV7-3	TRBJ2-1	.	TGTGCCAGCAGCGGAACAGGGGGCACTGAGCAGTTCTTC	CASSGTGGTEQFF
.	TRBV4-2	TRBJ1-4	once	TGTGCCAGCAGCCCCCGTGAGAGGGTCCATGAAAAACTGTTTTTT	CASSPRERVHEKLFF
.	TRBV29-1	TRBJ1-4	.	TGCAGCGTAACCCCGGAGAAGGGAAGGGAGAAACTGTTTTTT	CSVTPEKGREKLFF
.	TRBV19	TRBJ2-3	.	TGTGCCAGTAGTATAGGGGACCATGCTACGCAGTATTTT	CASSIGDHATQYF
.	TRBV2	TRBJ2-5	.	TGTGCCATCTCCGGAGAGCCGTACCAAGAGACCCAGTACTTC	CAISGEPYQETQYF
.	TRBV20-1	TRBJ2-1	.	TGCAGTGCTAGTGGACTAGGGGGCAATGAGCAGTTCTTC	CSASGLGGNEQFF
.	TRBV3-1/TRBV3-2	TRBJ1-2	.	TGTGCCAGCAGCCCTCCAGGAGGGAACTATGGCTACACCTTC	CASSPPGGNYGYTF
.	TRBV28	TRBJ1-2	.	TGTGCCAGCAGTTGGGCTTATAGGGTTGGCTACACCTTC	CASSWAYRVGYTF
.	TRBV29-1	TRBJ1-1	.	TGCAGCGTGGGAGACGGGCACACTGAAGCTTTCTTT	CSVGDGHTEAFF
TRBD1	TRBV5-1	TRBJ2-1	.	TGCGCCAGCAGCTTCGGGACAGGAAATGAGCAGTTCTTC	CASSFGTGNEQFF
TRBD1	TRBV7-9	TRBJ1-2	.	TGTGCCACCACTGGACAGGGTAATGGCTACACCTTC	CATTGQGNGYTF
TRBD1	TRBV6-1	TRBJ1-2	.	TGTGCCAGCAGCCATGGGACAGGATACTATGGCTACACCTTC	CASSHGTGYYGYTF
.	TRBV7-3	TRBJ1-1	.	TGTGCCAGCAGCTTAAGTGGGGGAGTGAGCACTGAAGCTTTCTTT	CASSLSGGVSTEAFF
.	TRBV28	TRBJ2-1	.	TGTGCCAGCAGTTCCGCTAGCGTGTGGATGAATGAGCAGTTCTTC	CASSSASVWMNEQFF
.	TRBV9	TRBJ1-2	.	TGTGCCAGCAGCCAAGGTAGACTAAACGACTACACCTTC	CASSQGRLNDYTF
.	TRBV9	TRBJ1-4	.	TGTGCCAGCAGCGCCCGGTCGGGGGGTAATGAAAAACTGTTTTTT	CASSARSGGNEKLFF
TRBD1	TRBV12-5	TRBJ2-1	.	TGTGCTAGTGGAGCCGGGACAGGGGGTAAGAATGAGCAGTTCTTC	CASGAGTGGKNEQFF
TRBD1	TRBV4-2	TRBJ1-2	few	TGTGCCAGCAGCCAGCGGACAGGGATGGACTATGGCTACACCTTC	CASSQRTGMDYGYTF
.	TRBV5-6	TRBJ1-2	.	TGTGCCAGCAGCCGGCTGGACCCTCTTACTAACTATGGCTACACCTTC	CASSRLDPLTNYGYTF
TRBD2	TRBV6-1	TRBJ2-2	.	TGTGCCAGCAGAGAAAGACTAGCGGGGGGGCTTAACACCGGGGAGCTGTTTTTT	CASRERLAGGLNTGELFF
TRBD1	TRBV19	TRBJ1-5	.	TGTGCCAGTATGACAGGGGGCGGCCGTCAGCCCCAGCATTTT	CASMTGGGRQPQHF
.	TRBV5-1	TRBJ1-2	.	TGCGCCAGCAGCCTCAAGGACAGAACCTATGGCTACACCTTC	CASSLKDRTYGYTF
TRBD2	TRBV11-2	TRBJ2-7	.	TGTGCCAGCAGCTTAGGAGCGGGGGGAGTTTACGAGCAGTACTTC	CASSLGAGGVYEQYF
.	TRBV6-5	TRBJ1-2	.	TGTGCCAGCAGAAAACCGGGGGTTACCTATGGCTACACCTTC	CASRKPGVTYGYTF
.	TRBV29-1	TRBJ1-2	.	TGCAGCGGTCAAGGGGCAAATGGCTACACCTTC	CSGQGANGYTF
.	TRBV5-1	TRBJ1-6	.	TGCGCCAGCAGCTTGGCGGAGCAGGGTAATTCACCCCTCCACTTT	CASSLAEQGNSPLHF
TRBD1	TRBV6-5	TRBJ1-2	.	TGTGCCAGCACGACAGGGGCCTATGGCTACACCTTC	CASTTGAYGYTF
TRBD1	TRBV28	TRBJ1-5	once	TGTGCCAGCAGTTTAACCGGACAGGCCTACCCCTTCAATCAGCCCCAGCATTTT	CASSLTGQAYPFNQPQHF
.	TRBV6-2/TRBV6-3	TRBJ2-1	.	TGTGCCAGCAGCTCCGACTGGGACAATGAGCAGTTCTTC	CASSSDWDNEQFF
.	TRBV10-2	TRBJ2-1	.	TGCGCCAGCAGTGATCTCGGGCAGTTCAATGAGCAGTTCTTC	CASSDLGQFNEQFF
.	TRBV19	TRBJ1-5	.	TGTGCCAGTACGACGGCAGGGGTAGGCAATCAGCCCCAGCATTTT	CASTTAGVGNQPQHF
TRBD2	TRBV27	TRBJ2-2	.	TGTGCCAGCAGTTTACGCCTAGCGGGGGGTAACGGGGAGCTGTTTTTT	CASSLRLAGGNGELFF
.	TRBV7-9	TRBJ1-1	.	TGTGCCAGCATCCAAGGTGGGAACACTGAAGCTTTCTTT	CASIQGGNTEAFF
.	TRBV30	TRBJ1-5	.	TGTGCCGGCCAGGGCGGGCTCGATCAGCCCCAGCATTTT	CAGQGGLDQPQHF
.	TRBV5-6	TRBJ1-5	few	TGTGCCAGCAGCCTCCGCCCGGCCAGGGGCGGTCAGCCCCAGCATTTT	CASSLRPARGGQPQHF
.	TRBV23-1	TRBJ1-5	.	TGCGCCAGCAGTCAATCGTTCGGGGGGGACAATCAGCCCCAGCATTTT	CASSQSFGGDNQPQHF
TRBD1	TRBV6-4	TRBJ1-5	few	TGTGCCAGCAGTGACGGGACAGGGGGCGATCAGCCCCAGCATTTT	CASSDGTGGDQPQHF
.	TRBV7-2	TRBJ1-2	.	TGTGCCAGCAGCCGGGGGGGTAAGAGCTATGGCTACACCTTC	CASSRGGKSYGYTF
TRBD1	TRBV5-1	TRBJ1-2	.	TGCGCCAGCAGCCCCGGACAGGACTTCCGGCGGTTCTATGGCTACACCTTC	CASSPGQDFRRFYGYTF
.	TRBV25-1	TRBJ2-5	once	TGTGCCAGCAGTGAATGGTTATTCAGGGGCCCAGAGACCCAGTACTTC	CASSEWLFRGPETQYF
TRBD2	TRBV6-4	TRBJ2-2	few	TGTGCCAGCAGTCCCGGGGGGGACACCGGGGAGCTGTTTTTT	CASSPGGDTGELFF
.	TRBV2	TRBJ1-4	.	TGTGCCAGCAGTGAATTAAAATGGGGAGATCCCACTAATGAAAAACTGTTTTTT	CASSELKWGDPTNEKLFF
TRBD1	TRBV10-1	TRBJ2-7	.	TGCGCCTACGCCCCTTTAACCGGGACAGGACAGCCCAGGGGCTCCTACGAGCAGTACTTC	CAYAPLTGTGQPRGSYEQYF
.	TRBV27	TRBJ2-7	.	TGTGCCAGCAGTCCGGGGGGCAGGTCGACCTACGAGCAGTACTTC	CASSPGGRSTYEQYF
.	TRBV28	TRBJ1-2	.	TGTGCCACCGAAGGGGGTTTAAGGGGCTACACCTTC	CATEGGLRGYTF
.	TRBV5-5	TRBJ1-1	.	TGTGCCAGCAGCTTGGCAGGGATGTCTGGGGCTTTCTTT	CASSLAGMSGAFF
.	TRBV9	TRBJ2-5	.	TGTGCCAGCAGCGTAGAAAGTCAAGAGACCCAGTACTTC	CASSVESQETQYF